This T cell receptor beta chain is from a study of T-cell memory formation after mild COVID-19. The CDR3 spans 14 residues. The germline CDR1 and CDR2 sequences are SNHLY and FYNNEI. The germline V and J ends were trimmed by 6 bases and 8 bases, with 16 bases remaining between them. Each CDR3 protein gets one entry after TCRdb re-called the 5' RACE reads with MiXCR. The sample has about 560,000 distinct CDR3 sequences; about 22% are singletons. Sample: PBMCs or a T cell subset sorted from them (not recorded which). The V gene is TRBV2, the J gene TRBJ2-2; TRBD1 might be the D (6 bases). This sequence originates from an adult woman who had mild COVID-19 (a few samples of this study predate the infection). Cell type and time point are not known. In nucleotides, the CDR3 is TGTGCCAGCAGAGACCACAGGGACGAAGGGGAGCTGTTTTTT. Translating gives CASRDHRDEGELFF.